This T cell receptor (beta chain) was identified during a study of T cell responses to AZD1222 COVID-19 vaccine. The overall study: Some second doses came at about 4 weeks and others at about 12 weeks; these were pooled.

This table comes from immunoSEQ multiplex PCR, and its TCRdb copy is limited to in-frame clones, with some not included. Of about 93,000 clones in the sample, approximately 86% were seen once. This CDR3 has 13 residues. Germline values: CDR1 SGHKS, CDR2 YYEKEE (reference sequence). Trimming stripped 2 bases from V and 9 bases from J, with 12 bases between. The source is an adult in good health. The material was peripheral blood, obtained on day 0 of AZD1222 vaccination. The chain joins TRBV5-5 to TRBJ2-1; D might be TRBD1 or TRBD2, each matching 6 bases. CDR3 sequence (DNA): TGTGCCAGCAGCTTCGGGGGCATTTTTGAGCAGTTCTTC. Protein sequence: CASSFGGIFEQFF. Full variable domain (rest looked up from reference TRBV5-5 and TRBJ2-1): DAGVTQSPTHLIKTRGQQVTLRCSPISGHKSVSWYQQVLGQGPQFIFQYYEKEERGRGNFPDRFSARQFPNYSSELNVNALLLGDSALYLCASSFGGIFEQFFGPGTRLTVL.